These 17 T cell receptor beta chains share one sample of origin, sequenced in a study of CD8+ T cells in alopecia areata. This sample's treatment: oral pan-JAK inhibitor, 5-10 mg twice daily. Extraction of RNA preceded its reverse transcription into cDNA, which served as the sequencing template. Repertoires were generated with immunoSEQ multiplex PCR, while TCRdb's copy carries only in-frame clones and drops some. Of about 190,000 clones listed, around 65% are singletons. The source was CD4+ T cells sorted from blood, collected at week 4, from a patient treated with tofacitinib. The receptors were sampled from a human donor with alopecia areata.

The genes are TRBV29-1 and TRBJ1-2; D perhaps matches TRBD1 (5 bases). The V gene's germline CDR1 is SQVTM and CDR2 ANQGSEA. This CDR3 comprises 13 residues. Trimming removed 7 bases from V and 2 bases from J, with 14 bases in between. The CDR3 DNA reads TGCAGCGCGAGGGACCGGGCCAACTATGGCTACACCTTC. Protein product: CSARDRANYGYTF. Complete variable domain (other parts from reference TRBV29-1 and TRBJ1-2): SAVISQKPSRDICQRGTSLTIQCQVDSQVTMMFWYRQQPGQSLTLIATANQGSEATYESGFVIDKFPISRPNLTFSTLTVSNMSPEDSSIYLCSARDRANYGYTFGSGTRLTVV.

The chain combines TRBV29-1 with TRBJ1-4; TRBD1 might be the D (5 bases). The CDR3 is 13 residues long. V gave up 2 bases and J gave up 8 bases, with 12 bases separating them. The germline CDR1 and CDR2 sequences are SQVTM and ANQGSEA. DNA of the CDR3: TGCAGCGTTGAAAGGCAGGGAAGCGAAAAACTGTTTTTT. Residues: CSVERQGSEKLFF. Drawing the rest from reference TRBV29-1 and TRBJ1-4, the complete variable domain is SAVISQKPSRDICQRGTSLTIQCQVDSQVTMMFWYRQQPGQSLTLIATANQGSEATYESGFVIDKFPISRPNLTFSTLTVSNMSPEDSSIYLCSVERQGSEKLFFGSGTQLSVL.

This clone was counted between two and nine times. The V and J genes are TRBV7-2 and TRBJ2-7, with TRBD2 identical over 7 bases. The germline CDR1 and CDR2 sequences are SGHTA and FQGNSA. Germline trimming cut 9 bases from V and 3 bases from J; bases unmatched to any gene: 11. There are 14 residues in the CDR3. The CDR3 nucleotides read TGTGCCAGTGCCCGGAACGGGGGGATCTACGAGCAGTACTTC. Amino acids: CASARNGGIYEQYF.

This chain uses TRBV4-3 with TRBJ2-4; weak D call: TRBD2 (6 bases). With 0 bases removed from V and 6 bases from J, the gap between germline ends came to 15 bases. This CDR3 is 16 amino acids long. Germline lookup yields CDR1 LGHNA and CDR2 YSLEER. CDR3 amino acids: CASSQDLGPSVNIQYF. In DNA form, the CDR3 reads TGCGCCAGCAGCCAAGATCTAGGGCCTAGCGTAAACATTCAGTACTTC.

This chain connects TRBV7-9 to TRBJ2-1, with D possibly TRBD1 on 6 matching bases. CDR3 length equals 13 residues. Trimming removed 4 bases at V and 10 bases at J, with 14 bases between. Germline CDR1 SEHNR, CDR2 FQNEAQ (reference sequence). The CDR3 coding sequence is TGTGCCAGCAGCTCCAATTCCGGGACAGAGCAGTTCTTC. Amino acids: CASSSNSGTEQFF.

About this clone itself: An end of the junction does not agree with germline; a read error may underlie this. This chain joins TRBV6-6 and TRBJ1-6; 10 nucleotides match TRBD1. Germline values: CDR1 MNHNY, CDR2 SVGAGI (reference sequence). This CDR3 is built from 15 residues. Here the CDR3 reads CASRGWDRGNSPLHF. The CDR3 bases are TGTGCCAGCCGTGGATGGGACAGGGGCAATTCACCTCTCCACTTT.

The rearrangement links TRBV5-4 to TRBJ1-2; 7 bases agree with TRBD1. The CDR3 is made up of 14 amino acids. Per the germline V gene, CDR1 is SGHNT and CDR2 is YYREEE (reference sequence). The V gene end was trimmed by 4 bases and the J gene end by 7 bases; junction bases not matched to a gene: 10. DNA of the CDR3: TGTGCCAGCAGCCCGGGGACAGCTCCTGGTGGCTACACCTTC. Translated, it gives CASSPGTAPGGYTF.

The J gene is TRBJ2-1, the V gene TRBV19; D is ambiguous. CDR3 length: 14 residues. Germline V lookup: CDR1 LNHDA, CDR2 SQIVND (reference sequence). V gave up 3 bases and J gave up 0 bases, with 6 bases separating them. This chain's CDR3 is CASSIQRSYNEQFF. CDR3 DNA sequence: TGTGCCAGTAGTATTCAGCGCTCCTACAATGAGCAGTTCTTC.

The rearrangement uses TRBV6-5 and TRBJ1-2, with TRBD1 as a possible D gene (6 bases). CDR1 and CDR2 from the germline V gene are MNHEY and SVGAGI. The CDR3 totals 15 residues. Trimming took 6 bases from V and 5 from J, leaving 19 bases between them. The CDR3 here is CASRDDLGAAYGYTF. Written as DNA, the CDR3 is TGTGCCAGCAGGGACGATTTGGGGGCGGCATATGGCTACACCTTC.

The V and J genes are TRBV29-1 and TRBJ1-2; D unresolved. CDR1 is SQVTM, CDR2 ANQGSEA, per germline. Trimming removed 7 bases at V and 5 bases at J, with 11 bases between. The CDR3 covers 11 residues. For the CDR3, the DNA is TGCAGCGCTGGACGTCTTTATGGCTACACCTTC. It codes for CSAGRLYGYTF.

The V call is TRBV29-1, the J call TRBJ2-7; 9 bases match TRBD1. The J segment lost 1 base and the V segment lost 4 bases, leaving 5 bases of the junction unmatched. The CDR3 totals 14 residues. Looked up from germline, CDR1 is SQVTM and CDR2 is ANQGSEA. CDR3 nucleotide sequence: TGCAGCGTTGGCGACAGGGGGTTATCCTACGAGCAGTACTTC. It is translated as CSVGDRGLSYEQYF.

The V call is TRBV9, the J call TRBJ2-3; 9 nucleotides align to TRBD1. Per the germline V gene, CDR1 is SGDLS and CDR2 is YYNGEE. This CDR3 contains 16 residues. J was trimmed by 2 bases and V by 4 bases; bases with no gene match: 8. CDR3 nucleotides: TGTGCCAGCAGCCTCCGGACAGGGGATACCACAGATACGCAGTATTTT. Translated, it gives CASSLRTGDTTDTQYF.

This clone was seen a handful of times. The gene calls are TRBV5-6 and TRBJ2-1; D perhaps matches TRBD2 (5 bases). The germline V gene has CDR1 SGHDT and CDR2 YYEEEE. V gave up 4 bases and J gave up 9 bases, with 11 bases separating them. CDR3 length: 12 residues. CDR3 protein: CASSLGRGEQFF. The DNA of the CDR3 is TGTGCCAGCAGCCTTGGTCGGGGTGAGCAGTTCTTC.

This clone was observed a handful of times. This chain uses TRBV5-1 with TRBJ2-7; tentatively, D is TRBD1 (6 bases). The germline gives CDR1 SGHRS, CDR2 YFSETQ. V was clipped by 1 base and J by 6 bases, with 11 bases between them. This CDR3 is 13 amino acids long. In DNA, the CDR3 is TGCGCCAGCAGCTTGAGCCAGGGGTCCGAGCAGTACTTC. It is translated as CASSLSQGSEQYF.

The CDR3 DNA reads TGTGCCAGCAGCCTATCAAATCAGCCCCAGCATTTT. Encoded protein: CASSLSNQPQHF. This chain uses TRBV5-8 with TRBJ1-5; no clear D gene. The germline CDR1 and CDR2 sequences are SGHTS and YDEGEE. CDR3 length: 12 residues. Deletions cut 4 bases from V and 4 bases from J, with 6 bases between.

The chain uses TRBV7-2 and TRBJ2-1, with D unclear. V was cut by 6 bases and J by 4 bases, with 10 bases left in between. Per the germline V gene, CDR1 is SGHTA and CDR2 is FQGNSA. CDR3 length: 13 residues. The DNA for the CDR3 is TGTGCCAGCAGGCTCGTGGGTTACAATGAGCAGTTCTTC. Translating it yields CASRLVGYNEQFF.

A word on this clone: One end of the junction does not line up with germline, which may come from a read error. The chain has TRBV5-6 and TRBJ2-1; 8 nucleotides line up with TRBD1. Germline CDR1 is SGHDT and CDR2 is YYEEEE. This CDR3 contains 13 residues. The CDR3 protein is CASSPDRANEQFF. The CDR3 DNA sequence: TGCGCCAGCAGCCCGGACAGGGCCAATGAGCAGTTCTTC.